One and the same sample provided the 11 T cell receptor beta chains below, sequenced in a study of shared clonotypes between healthy human individuals. Some clones are missing from TCRdb's copy, which holds only in-frame ones; the method was immunoSEQ multiplex PCR. The sample records approximately 710,000 clones, around 91% being singletons. The sample was memory CD8+ T cells from PBMCs. Subset indicated: CD45RO+ cells pooled with CCR7-negative TemRA cells. All receptors derive from a man aged 18 to 30 in good health. Some clones in this sample may be carry-over from other donors' samples.

This sequence joins TRBV13 and TRBJ1-2, with D tentatively TRBD1 (6 bases). V gave up 1 base and J gave up 6 bases, with 12 bases separating them. From germline, CDR1 is PRHDT and CDR2 FYEKMQ (reference sequence). CDR3 length: 14 amino acids. The CDR3 loop is CASSLVGGADGYTF. CDR3 bases: TGTGCCAGCAGCTTAGTCGGGGGCGCGGATGGCTACACCTTC.

The V gene is TRBV28, the J gene TRBJ1-1; D call uncertain. This CDR3 region has 13 residues. V was pared by 2 bases and J by 4 bases, with 8 bases between. CDR1 and CDR2 from the germline V gene are MDHEN and SYDVKM. The CDR3 sequence is CASSLPTVTEAFF. The CDR3 nucleotides read TGTGCCAGCAGTTTACCGACGGTCACTGAAGCTTTCTTT.

This rearrangement joins TRBV4-1 to TRBJ1-1; D uncertain. The CDR3 spans 13 residues. Deletions cut 4 bases from V and 0 bases from J, with 6 bases between. CDR1 is MGHRA, CDR2 YSYEKL, per germline. The CDR3 region is CASSPRMNTEAFF. The CDR3 coding sequence is TGCGCCAGCAGCCCCCGGATGAACACTGAAGCTTTCTTT.

The count of this clone is one. The genes are TRBV10-1 and TRBJ1-2, with 7 bases aligning to TRBD1. This CDR3 contains 14 residues. V was clipped by 4 bases and J by 2 bases; unmatched bases: 4. The germline V gene has CDR1 WNHNN and CDR2 SYGVQD (reference sequence). The DNA of the CDR3 is TGCGCCAGCAGTGGTAGGGGGCGAAACTATGGCTACACCTTC. This codes for CASSGRGRNYGYTF.

The rearrangement joins TRBV30 to TRBJ2-1; D might be TRBD1 (6 bases). V gave up 3 bases and J gave up 3 bases, with 18 bases separating them. CDR3 length equals 16 residues. Germline V lookup: CDR1 GTSNPN, CDR2 SVGIG (reference sequence). The CDR3 protein is CAWSTEMGAIYNEQFF. The CDR3 coding sequence is TGTGCCTGGAGCACAGAGATGGGGGCCATCTACAATGAGCAGTTCTTC.

The V and J genes are TRBV5-1 and TRBJ2-7; D is possibly TRBD1 (6 bases). This CDR3 has 14 residues. Between the trimmed V and J ends, which lost 4 bases and 3 bases, there was a span of 14 bases. The germline CDR1 and CDR2 sequences are SGHRS and YFSETQ. The CDR3 protein is CASSQLQGFYEQYF. The CDR3 nucleotides read TGCGCCAGCAGCCAATTACAGGGATTCTACGAGCAGTACTTC.

The chain carries TRBV6-5 and TRBJ2-7, with D possibly TRBD2 on 5 matching bases. Trimming stripped 7 bases from V and 3 bases from J, with 13 bases between. The germline V gene encodes CDR1 MNHEY and CDR2 SVGAGI. This CDR3 comprises 13 residues. CDR3 in amino acids: CASTLRGGYEQYF. CDR3 sequence (DNA): TGTGCCAGCACCCTGAGAGGAGGCTACGAGCAGTACTTC.

The V call is TRBV27, the J call TRBJ1-5; D not certain. V lost 0 bases and J lost 9, with 6 bases in between. CDR1 is MNHEY, CDR2 SMNVEV, per germline (reference sequence). CDR3 size: 12 residues. The CDR3 loop is CASSLSGGPQHF. CDR3 nucleotides: TGTGCCAGCAGTTTATCGGGAGGGCCCCAGCATTTT.

The chain employs TRBV6-5 and TRBJ1-5; D is ambiguous. The CDR3 loop spans 13 amino acids. V was shortened by 0 bases and J by 7 bases, with 7 bases between the two germline ends. Germline V gene sequence: CDR1 MNHEY, CDR2 SVGAGI. The CDR3 protein is CASSYSGRQPQHF. The CDR3 region has the DNA TGTGCCAGCAGTTACTCAGGGAGGCAGCCCCAGCATTTT.

The count of this clone is one. This chain connects TRBV7-2 to TRBJ2-3; D is unresolved. The CDR3 has 16 residues. Germline assignment: CDR1 SGHTA and CDR2 FQGNSA. Trimming left V 0 bases short and J 2 bases short, with 12 bases between. The CDR3 region has the DNA TGTGCCAGCAGCTTAGCTTGGCGGACGCACACAGATACGCAGTATTTT. Encoded protein: CASSLAWRTHTDTQYF.

The table lists this clone with a count of one. This chain links TRBV28 with TRBJ2-3; no clear D. Germline CDR1 and CDR2: MDHEN and SYDVKM. V was clipped by 2 bases and J by 1 base, with 7 bases between them. CDR3 length equals 14 residues. The CDR3 nucleotides read TGTGCCAGCAGTTTAAAGCAGGGCACAGATACGCAGTATTTT. Translation gives CASSLKQGTDTQYF.